This TCR beta chain was recovered during a study of synovial regulatory T cells in juvenile arthritis. The CDR3 has 18 amino acids. The protein alone is recorded here. Per germline, CDR1 MGHDK and CDR2 SYGVNS. Details on this clone: What it recognizes is unknown.

The assay was immunoSEQ multiplex PCR, and TCRdb's table has in-frame clones only and misses some. The sample holds over 7,500 clones. Findings of the study overall: TCR diversity was lower in inflammation-associated blood Treg cells than in other blood Treg cells.

The V call is TRBV25-1, the J call TRBJ2-3; as DNA is missing, the TRBD1 call by TCRdb cannot be tested. The sample was Treg cells from blood. This sample's subset: HLA-DR+ inflammation-associated blood Treg cells. This clonotype was sampled from a donor between 2 and 29 years old with juvenile idiopathic arthritis. CDR3 protein: CASSVLAPGQGATDTQYF.